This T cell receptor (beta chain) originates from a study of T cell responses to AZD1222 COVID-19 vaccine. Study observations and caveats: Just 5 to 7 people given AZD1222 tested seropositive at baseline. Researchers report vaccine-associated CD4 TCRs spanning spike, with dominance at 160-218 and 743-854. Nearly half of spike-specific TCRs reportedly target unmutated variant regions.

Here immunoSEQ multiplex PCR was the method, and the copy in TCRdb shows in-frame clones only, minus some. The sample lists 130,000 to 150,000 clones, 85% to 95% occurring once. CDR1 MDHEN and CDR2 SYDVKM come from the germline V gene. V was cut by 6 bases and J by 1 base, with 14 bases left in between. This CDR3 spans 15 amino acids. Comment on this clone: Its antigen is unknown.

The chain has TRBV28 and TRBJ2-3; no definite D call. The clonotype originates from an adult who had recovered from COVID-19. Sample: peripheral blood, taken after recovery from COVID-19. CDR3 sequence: CASSSTRPGTDTQYF. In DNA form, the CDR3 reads TGTGCCAGCAGCTCTACACGGCCAGGCACAGATACGCAGTATTTT.